This TCR beta chain originates from a study of shared clonotypes between healthy human individuals. Study at large: Donors, aged 18 to 49, were a couple of women and a few men. Each donor's CD8 memory used one plate, CD8 naive two, each CD4 subset three.

The assay was immunoSEQ multiplex PCR, and TCRdb's table has in-frame clones only and misses some. The profile covers over a million clones, with around 76% appearing a single time and 1.4% to 1.5% taken by the ten largest. Germline assignment: CDR1 MNHNS and CDR2 SASEGT. Trimming removed 4 bases from V and 3 bases from J; junction bases left unmatched: 7. The CDR3 has 15 residues. The sample taken for sequencing was memory CD4+ T cells sorted from blood. Noted subset: CD45RA-negative fraction. The rearrangement links TRBV6-1 to TRBJ1-1, with 8 bases identical to TRBD1. The clonotype originates from a man aged 18 to 35 in good health. The CDR3 region has the DNA TGTGCCAGCAGTGCCTTGACAGGGGTGGACACTGAAGCTTTCTTT. Amino acid sequence: CASSALTGVDTEAFF.